This T cell receptor (beta chain) emerged from a study of PD-1 blockade in classical Hodgkin lymphoma. Every single patient, without exception, relapsed after autologous stem cell transplantation, and brentuximab vedotin exposure varied. Magnetic negative selection, applied to thawed PBMCs, was used to isolate the CD8+ T cells. The protocol was immunoSEQ multiplex PCR, while the TCRdb copy is restricted to in-frame clones and leaves out a portion. The data contain 25,000 to 30,000 clones, around 88% of them seen just once; the ten biggest clones take up about 7%. In germline, CDR1 is KGHSH, CDR2 LQKENI. The CDR3 loop spans 13 amino acids. V gave up 4 bases and J gave up 6 bases, with 12 bases separating them.

The rearrangement joins TRBV18 to TRBJ2-5; D tentatively reads TRBD1 or TRBD2 (5 bases each). The receptor was derived from a human donor with classical Hodgkin lymphoma. Sequenced here: CD8+ T cells from blood, sampled at baseline. CDR3 coding DNA: TGTGCCAGCTCACTCGGGACGGATAAGACCCAGTACTTC. Amino acid sequence: CASSLGTDKTQYF.